This T cell receptor beta chain appears in the sequencing data of a study of shared T cell receptors in the human thymus. The table came from immunoSEQ multiplex PCR; TCRdb's copy has only in-frame clones and leaves some out. The sample holds roughly 710,000 clones, roughly 85% seen once. CDR1 is SGHNT and CDR2 is YYREEE in the germline V gene (reference sequence). Deletions cut 2 bases from V and 9 bases from J, with 7 bases between. This CDR3 is built from 11 residues. These data were likewise used in another study, on human thymus T cells.

Sequenced: thymocytes. V and J are TRBV5-4 and TRBJ2-3, with D possibly being TRBD1 (5 bases). This TCR came from a girl in the first two years of life with a congenital heart defect. For the CDR3, the DNA is TGTGCCAGCAGCTTTAGGGGAACGCAGTATTTT. Translation: CASSFRGTQYF.